This T cell receptor beta chain was documented in a study of T cells in women clearing cervical HPV infection. Study details: Case blood was drawn a median approximately five months after lesion detection.

Study observations and caveats: Repertoire richness, not evenness, was significantly elevated in CIN3+ cases versus controls. Controls had more TRBV6-7 (approximately 0.15%) than cases (around 0.11%).

Libraries were prepared by immunoSEQ multiplex PCR; TCRdb keeps only in-frame clonotypes and omits some of them. Its clone listing holds around 31,000 clones. The CDR3 is 17 residues long. From germline, CDR1 is SGHRS and CDR2 YFSETQ. V lost 5 bases, J lost 1 base, and 9 bases stayed unmatched. To note about this clone: The antigen remains unidentified. From the germline J gene comes the end of the CDR3, since the read stops 3 residues before it.

Dot-blot hybridization genotyped cervical HPV amplified with MY09/MY11 PCR. The sample comprised blood buffy coat. The clonotype comes from a woman aged 18 to 75 with a cervical HPV16 infection that either progressed to CIN3+ or cleared (not recorded which). The chain joins TRBV5-1 to TRBJ1-4, with 9 bases that match TRBD1. CDR3 DNA (partial): TGCGCCAGCAGTCCGGCGGACAGGGGAAGAACTAATGAAAAA. Translating gives CASSPADRGRTNEK. Given in full, the CDR3 is CASSPADRGRTNEKLFF.